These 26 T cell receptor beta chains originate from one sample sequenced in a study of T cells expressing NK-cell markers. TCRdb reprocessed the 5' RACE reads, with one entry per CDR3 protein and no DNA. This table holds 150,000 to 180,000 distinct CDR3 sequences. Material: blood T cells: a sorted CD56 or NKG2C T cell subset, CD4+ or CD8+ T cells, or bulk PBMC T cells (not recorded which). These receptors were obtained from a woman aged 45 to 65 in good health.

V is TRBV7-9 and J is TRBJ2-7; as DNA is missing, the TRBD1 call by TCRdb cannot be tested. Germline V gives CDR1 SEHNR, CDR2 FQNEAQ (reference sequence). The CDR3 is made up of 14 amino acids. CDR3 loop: CASSLGDTYYEQYF.

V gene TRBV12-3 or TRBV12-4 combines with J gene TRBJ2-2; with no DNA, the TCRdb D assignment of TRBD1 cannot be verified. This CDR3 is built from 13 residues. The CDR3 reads CASSFGGTGELFF.

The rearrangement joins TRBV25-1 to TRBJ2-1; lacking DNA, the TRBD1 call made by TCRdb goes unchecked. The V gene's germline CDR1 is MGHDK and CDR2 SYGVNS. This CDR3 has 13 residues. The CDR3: CATLEVTYNEQFF.

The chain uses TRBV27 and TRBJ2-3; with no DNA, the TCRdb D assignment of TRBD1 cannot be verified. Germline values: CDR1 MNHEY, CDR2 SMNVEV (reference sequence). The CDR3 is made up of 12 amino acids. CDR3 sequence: CASTGSTDTQYF.

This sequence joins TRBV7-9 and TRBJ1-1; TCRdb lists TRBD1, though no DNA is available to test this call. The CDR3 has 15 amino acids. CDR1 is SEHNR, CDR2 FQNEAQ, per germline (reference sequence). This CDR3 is CASSPQVGANTEAFF.

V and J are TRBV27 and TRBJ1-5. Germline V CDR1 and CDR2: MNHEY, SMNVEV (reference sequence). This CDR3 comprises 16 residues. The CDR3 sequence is CASREWRGASNQPQHF.

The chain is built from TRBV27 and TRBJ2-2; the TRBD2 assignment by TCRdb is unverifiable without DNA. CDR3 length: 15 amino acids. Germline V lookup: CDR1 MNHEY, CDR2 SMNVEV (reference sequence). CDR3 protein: CASSLPGGPNGELFF.

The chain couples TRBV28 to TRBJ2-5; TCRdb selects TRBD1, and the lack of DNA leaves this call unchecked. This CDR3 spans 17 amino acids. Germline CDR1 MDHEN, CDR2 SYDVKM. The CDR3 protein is CASTSGQPDYLQETQYF.

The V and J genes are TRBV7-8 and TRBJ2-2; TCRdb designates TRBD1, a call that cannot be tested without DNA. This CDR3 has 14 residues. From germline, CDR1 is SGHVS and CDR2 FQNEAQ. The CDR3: CASSRDRVAGELFF.

This CDR3 is CASSPQWGESSYNEQFF. This chain links TRBV14 with TRBJ2-1; the TCRdb call, TRBD1, lacks DNA for checking. Germline V gene sequence: CDR1 SGHDN, CDR2 FVKESK. CDR3 length: 17 amino acids.

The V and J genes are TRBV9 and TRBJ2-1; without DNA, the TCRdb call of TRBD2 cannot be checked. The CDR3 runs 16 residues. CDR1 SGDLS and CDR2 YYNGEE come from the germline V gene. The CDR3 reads CASSPTLAAVPNEQFF.

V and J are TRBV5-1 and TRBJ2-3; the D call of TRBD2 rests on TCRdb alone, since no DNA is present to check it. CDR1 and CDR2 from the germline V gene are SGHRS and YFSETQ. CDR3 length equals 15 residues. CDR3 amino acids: CASSLELTGLDTQYF.

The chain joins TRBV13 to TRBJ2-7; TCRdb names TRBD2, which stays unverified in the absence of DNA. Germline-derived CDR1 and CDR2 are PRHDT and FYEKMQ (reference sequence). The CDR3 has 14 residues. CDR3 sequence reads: CASSPVAGTYEQYF.

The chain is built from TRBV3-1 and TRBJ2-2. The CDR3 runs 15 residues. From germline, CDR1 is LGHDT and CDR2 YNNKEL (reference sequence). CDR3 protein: CASSQDLGGSGELFF. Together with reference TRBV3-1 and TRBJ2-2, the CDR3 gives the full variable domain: DTAVSQTPKYLVTQMGNDKSIKCEQNLGHDTMYWYKQDSKKFLKIMFSYNNKELIINETVPNRFSPKSPDKAHLNLHINSLELGDSAVYFCASSQDLGGSGELFFGEGSRLTVL.

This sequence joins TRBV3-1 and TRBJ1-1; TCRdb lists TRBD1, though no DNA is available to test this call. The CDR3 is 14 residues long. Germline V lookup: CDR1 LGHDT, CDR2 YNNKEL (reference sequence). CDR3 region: CASSPRGEDIEAFF.

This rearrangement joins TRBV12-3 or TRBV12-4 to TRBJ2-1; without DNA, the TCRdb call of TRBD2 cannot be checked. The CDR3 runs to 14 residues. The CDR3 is CASSFGTSGSYLFF.

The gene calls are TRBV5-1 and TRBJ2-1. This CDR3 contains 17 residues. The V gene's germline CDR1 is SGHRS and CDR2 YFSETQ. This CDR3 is CASSLDSSGGSYNEQFF.

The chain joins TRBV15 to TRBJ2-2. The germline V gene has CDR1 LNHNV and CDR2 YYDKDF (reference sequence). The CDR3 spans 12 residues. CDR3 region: CATSREAGELFF.

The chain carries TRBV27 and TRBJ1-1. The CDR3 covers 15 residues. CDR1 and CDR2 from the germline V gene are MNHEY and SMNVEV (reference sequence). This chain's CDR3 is CASSLGRIVNTEAFF.

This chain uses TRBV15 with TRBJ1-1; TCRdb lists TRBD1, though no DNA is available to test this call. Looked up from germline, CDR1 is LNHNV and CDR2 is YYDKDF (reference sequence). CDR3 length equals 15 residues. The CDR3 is CATSGLTGVGTEAFF.

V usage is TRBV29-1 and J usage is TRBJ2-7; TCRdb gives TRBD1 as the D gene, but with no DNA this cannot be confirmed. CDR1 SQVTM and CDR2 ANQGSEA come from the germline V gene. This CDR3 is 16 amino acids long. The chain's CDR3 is CSATDYPPWGETEQYF.

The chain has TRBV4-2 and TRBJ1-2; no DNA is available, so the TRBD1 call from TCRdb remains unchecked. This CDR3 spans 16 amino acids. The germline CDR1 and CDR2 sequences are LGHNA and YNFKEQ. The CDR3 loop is CASSQLQTGPNYGYTF.

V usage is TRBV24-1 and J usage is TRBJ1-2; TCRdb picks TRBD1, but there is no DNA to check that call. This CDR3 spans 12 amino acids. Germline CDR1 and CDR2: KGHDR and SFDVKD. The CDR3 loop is CATSGQEHGYTF.

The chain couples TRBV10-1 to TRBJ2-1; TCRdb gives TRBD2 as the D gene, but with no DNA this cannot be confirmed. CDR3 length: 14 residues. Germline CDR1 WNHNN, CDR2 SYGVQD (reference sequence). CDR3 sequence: CASRNRAPNNEQFF.

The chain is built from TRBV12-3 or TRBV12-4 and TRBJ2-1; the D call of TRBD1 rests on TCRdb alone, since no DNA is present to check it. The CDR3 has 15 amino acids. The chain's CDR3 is CASSAQGVPKNEQFF.

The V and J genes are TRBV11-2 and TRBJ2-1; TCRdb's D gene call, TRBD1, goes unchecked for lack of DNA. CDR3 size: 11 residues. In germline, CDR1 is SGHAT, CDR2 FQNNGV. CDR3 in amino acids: CASSIPGEQFF.